Listed here are 12 T cell receptor beta chains from one sample, sequenced in a study of blood T cell repertoires in COVID-19. This table comes from immunoSEQ multiplex PCR, and its TCRdb copy is limited to in-frame clones, with some not included. The table records some 350,000 clones, roughly 87% of them present only once. Sequenced input: PBMCs or T cells enriched from blood (not recorded which). The receptors were gathered from a woman younger than 45 who had recovered from COVID-19.

This clone is a singleton in its sample. The rearrangement uses TRBV4-2 and TRBJ2-7; TRBD1 matches 7 bases. Per germline, CDR1 LGHNA and CDR2 YNFKEQ. V shed 3 bases, J shed 4 bases, and the junction held 12 bases outside the gene matches. This CDR3 comprises 16 residues. CDR3 in amino acids: CASSQNRDSGRYEQYF. The CDR3 DNA reads TGTGCCAGCAGCCAGAACCGGGACAGTGGAAGATACGAGCAGTACTTC.

DNA for the CDR3: TGCGCCAGCAGCCAAGACAGGCGTAATGAAAAACTGTTTTTT. This codes for CASSQDRRNEKLFF. The chain recombines TRBV4-1 with TRBJ1-4; D gene ambiguous. V was cut by 0 bases and J by 4 bases, with 6 bases left in between. The CDR3 totals 14 residues. Germline CDR1 and CDR2: MGHRA and YSYEKL.

The chain carries TRBV2 and TRBJ2-5, with D hard to call. The V gene's germline CDR1 is SNHLY and CDR2 FYNNEI. V lost 4 bases, J lost 5 bases, and 14 bases lay in between. CDR3 length: 14 residues. The CDR3, as DNA: TGTGCCAGCAGTGCCTTACTATCGGAGGAGACCCAGTACTTC. As protein: CASSALLSEETQYF.

The CDR3 loop is CASSLVRGKWDSQLYEQYF. For the CDR3, the DNA is TGTGCCAGCAGCTTAGTTCGAGGGAAATGGGACTCGCAGCTCTACGAGCAGTACTTC. V gene TRBV7-8 combines with J gene TRBJ2-7; a weak D match, TRBD2 (6 bases). This CDR3 is 19 amino acids long. V lost 1 base and J 3 bases, leaving 25 bases between the germline ends. Germline CDR1 and CDR2: SGHVS and FQNEAQ.

The chain uses TRBV7-2 and TRBJ1-2; tentative D call: TRBD1 (6 bases). Germline V gene data show CDR1 as SGHTA and CDR2 as FQGNSA. The CDR3 runs to 13 residues. V was cut by 5 bases and J by 4 bases, with 11 bases left in between. The CDR3 loop reads CASSRDMAYGYTF. CDR3 DNA sequence: TGTGCCAGCAGCCGGGACATGGCCTATGGCTACACCTTC.

The V call is TRBV28, the J call TRBJ1-4; perhaps TRBD1 as D (5 bases). With 2 bases removed from V and 1 base from J, the gap between germline ends came to 11 bases. The CDR3 runs 16 residues. Germline assignment: CDR1 MDHEN and CDR2 SYDVKM. The CDR3 here is CASSLGTLETNEKLFF. For the CDR3, the DNA is TGTGCCAGCAGTTTAGGGACTCTCGAAACTAATGAAAAACTGTTTTTT.

The V gene is TRBV7-9, the J gene TRBJ2-7; 9 positions match TRBD2. Trimming cost V 5 bases and J 5 bases; bases outside gene matches: 13. The CDR3 has 16 amino acids. CDR1 is SEHNR and CDR2 is FQNEAQ in the germline V gene (reference sequence). The CDR3 region has the DNA TGTGCCAGCAGCCCAACGCTAGCGGGGACGATGGACGAGCAGTACTTC. The encoded protein is CASSPTLAGTMDEQYF.

The chain couples TRBV7-9 to TRBJ2-3; D is uncertain. From germline, CDR1 is SEHNR and CDR2 FQNEAQ (reference sequence). The V end was cut by 2 bases, the J end by 4 bases, with 10 bases between. This CDR3 region has 14 residues. Here the CDR3 reads CASSLSQVPDTQYF. CDR3 bases: TGTGCCAGCAGCTTAAGCCAGGTCCCAGATACGCAGTATTTT.

The chain has TRBV30 and TRBJ1-3; D remains unclear. CDR3 size: 12 residues. Trimming left V 4 bases short and J 3 bases short, with 7 bases between. Looked up from germline, CDR1 is GTSNPN and CDR2 is SVGIG (reference sequence). CDR3 coding DNA: TGTGCCTGGACGCAGATTGGAAACACCATATATTTT. As protein: CAWTQIGNTIYF.

The chain combines TRBV7-9 with TRBJ1-3; a possible D gene is TRBD1 (6 bases). The CDR3 extends over 15 amino acids. CDR1 and CDR2 (germline): SEHNR, FQNEAQ (reference sequence). Trimming left V 1 base short and J 0 bases short, with 7 bases between. The CDR3 is CASSLGQASGNTIYF. In DNA, the CDR3 is TGTGCCAGCAGCTTAGGACAGGCCTCTGGAAACACCATATATTTT.

This clone has only one observation. V gene TRBV6-1 combines with J gene TRBJ2-1; 10 bases are shared with TRBD1. Germline CDR1 and CDR2: MNHNS and SASEGT. V lost 3 bases and J lost 9; bases outside the gene matches: 14. The CDR3 is 17 amino acids. CDR3: CASSDSPGTGARGEQFF. The CDR3 DNA reads as TGTGCCAGCAGTGATTCTCCCGGGACAGGGGCAAGGGGTGAGCAGTTCTTC.

The chain uses TRBV19 and TRBJ2-7; TRBD2 matches at 8 bases. The CDR3 is 14 residues long. Germline CDR1 reads LNHDA; CDR2 reads SQIVND (reference sequence). V lost 3 bases to trimming and J lost 4 bases; unmatched junction nucleotides: 5. CDR3 region: CASSISGENYEQYF. CDR3 DNA: TGTGCCAGTAGTATTAGCGGGGAAAATTACGAGCAGTACTTC.